This T cell receptor (beta chain) was recorded in a study of cytomegalovirus exposure and HLA in healthy donors. For the study at large: Early released data comprised 80 million to 100 million unique TCRs from HLA-typed donors.

The PCR contained 60 Vbeta and 13 Jbeta primers. The repertoire was sequenced with immunoSEQ multiplex PCR; TCRdb's copy has only in-frame clones and lacks some. This table has over 250,000 clones, around 65% appearing once. Notes on this clone: Its antigen is not known.

The CDR3 totals 15 residues. V dropped 4 bases and J dropped 5 bases, with 16 bases sitting between them. Germline V lookup: CDR1 SGHRS, CDR2 YFSETQ. Study results and caveats: Trimming of TCR beta V- and J-genes showed a link, identified in a later analysis, to a missense DCLRE1C variant. Another analysis was done later, and it associated 16,951 TCR beta sequences with HLA alleles at 0.05 false discovery rate.

The receptor was derived from a female donor in good health and CMV-seronegative. Sequencing was done on a sample of PBMCs. J is TRBJ2-1 and V is TRBV5-1; the D gene is possibly TRBD1 (5 bases). The CDR3 region is CASSPGQGENNEQFF. CDR3 bases: TGCGCCAGCAGCCCTGGGCAGGGCGAGAACAATGAGCAGTTCTTC. Filled out from reference TRBV5-1 and TRBJ2-1, the complete variable domain reads KAGVTQTPRYLIKTRGQQVTLSCSPISGHRSVSWYQQTPGQGLQFLFEYFSETQRNKGNFPGRFSGRQFSNSRSEMNVSTLELGDSALYLCASSPGQGENNEQFFGPGTRLTVL.